Below are 5 T cell receptor beta chains sequenced from a single sample in a study of T cells in Graves' hyperthyroidism and ophthalmopathy. RNA transcripts provided the source from which TCR beta CDR3 regions were amplified. RT-PCR in the first round (using the HTBI primer set) targeted the TCR CDR3. TCRdb analysed the multiplex PCR reads with MiXCR anew, one entry per CDR3 protein. This table has some 560,000 distinct CDR3 sequences, less than 20% appearing once. The sample taken for sequencing was blood. All receptors derive from a woman aged 25 to 45 with Graves' hyperthyroidism.

This clonotype has ten or more counts. This chain links TRBV28 with TRBJ1-1; no reliable D call. Trimming removed 3 bases from V and 0 bases from J, with 5 bases in between. This CDR3 contains 13 residues. The germline CDR1 and CDR2 sequences are MDHEN and SYDVKM. This CDR3 is CASSFPLNTEAFF. For the CDR3, the DNA is TGTGCCAGCAGTTTTCCCTTGAACACTGAAGCTTTCTTT.

This clonotype was found many times. V usage is TRBV6-1 and J usage is TRBJ1-2; TRBD1 is a possible D gene (5 bases). Germline V gene sequence: CDR1 MNHNS, CDR2 SASEGT. The ends were cut back, 5 bases at V and 5 bases at J, with 15 bases in the middle. The CDR3 totals 14 residues. DNA for the CDR3: TGTGCCAGCAGTCCGAATGGGGCATCGTATGGCTACACCTTC. Its translation is CASSPNGASYGYTF.

This clonotype was observed a single time. The V and J genes are TRBV27 and TRBJ2-2; 7 bases map to TRBD1. The CDR3 runs 17 residues. With V trimmed by 6 bases and J by 7 bases, 17 bases remained unmatched. CDR1 is MNHEY and CDR2 is SMNVEV in the germline V gene (reference sequence). The CDR3 nucleotides are TGTGCCAGCAGAACTAGAATCCGACAGGGCGAGGTCGGGGAGCTGTTTTTT. Translating gives CASRTRIRQGEVGELFF.

The gene calls are TRBV20-1 and TRBJ2-5; D uncertain. Trimming left V 6 bases short and J 5 bases short, with 13 bases between. The CDR3 contains 12 residues. Germline V gene sequence: CDR1 DFQATT, CDR2 SNEGSKA (reference sequence). CDR3 nucleotide sequence: TGCAGTGCCCCTGGGCTTTGGGAGACCCAGTACTTC. This sequence encodes CSAPGLWETQYF.

The sample holds many counts of this clonotype. Relative to the germline gene, one junction end is altered; a read error may explain this. This chain links TRBV7-9 with TRBJ2-2; TRBD1 aligns across 9 bases. The CDR3 totals 15 residues. Germline CDR1 reads SEHNR; CDR2 reads FQNEAQ (reference sequence). The CDR3 loop is CASSYWTGDTVELFF. Written as DNA, the CDR3 is TGTGCCAGCAGCTATTGGACAGGGGACACCGTGGAGCTGTTTTTT.